These T cell receptor beta chains were read from a single sample in a study of identical twins' blood T cells. TCRdb ran MiXCR on the 5' RACE reads and lists one entry per CDR3 protein. Here the sample spans a few hundred thousand distinct CDR3 sequences, 25% to 35% being singletons. The specimen sequenced was PBMCs. These TCRs come from a woman aged 18 to 49 in good health. CDR3s include the opening cysteine and the closing phenylalanine or tryptophan. A D gene is named only where the DNA matches it firmly.

D gene	V gene	J gene	CDR3 protein
.	TRBV29-1	TRBJ2-1	CSSALDSNEQFF
.	TRBV12-3/TRBV12-4	TRBJ1-1	CASSFDGGTAEAFF
.	TRBV29-1	TRBJ2-7	CSVAWPSDSHYEQYF
.	TRBV11-2	TRBJ1-1	CARSLGQNTEAFF
TRBD2	TRBV20-1	TRBJ2-1	CSARTSAYNEQFF
.	TRBV29-1	TRBJ2-5	CSVRIKETQYF
TRBD1	TRBV6-2/TRBV6-3	TRBJ1-1	CASSWGRQGSEAFF
TRBD1	TRBV5-5	TRBJ2-5	CASSLMDRWETQYF
.	TRBV2	TRBJ1-2	CASKKTDAANYGYTF
.	TRBV7-8	TRBJ2-3	CASSLTEDTQYF
.	TRBV12-3/TRBV12-4	TRBJ2-3	CASSLAHKTWQYF